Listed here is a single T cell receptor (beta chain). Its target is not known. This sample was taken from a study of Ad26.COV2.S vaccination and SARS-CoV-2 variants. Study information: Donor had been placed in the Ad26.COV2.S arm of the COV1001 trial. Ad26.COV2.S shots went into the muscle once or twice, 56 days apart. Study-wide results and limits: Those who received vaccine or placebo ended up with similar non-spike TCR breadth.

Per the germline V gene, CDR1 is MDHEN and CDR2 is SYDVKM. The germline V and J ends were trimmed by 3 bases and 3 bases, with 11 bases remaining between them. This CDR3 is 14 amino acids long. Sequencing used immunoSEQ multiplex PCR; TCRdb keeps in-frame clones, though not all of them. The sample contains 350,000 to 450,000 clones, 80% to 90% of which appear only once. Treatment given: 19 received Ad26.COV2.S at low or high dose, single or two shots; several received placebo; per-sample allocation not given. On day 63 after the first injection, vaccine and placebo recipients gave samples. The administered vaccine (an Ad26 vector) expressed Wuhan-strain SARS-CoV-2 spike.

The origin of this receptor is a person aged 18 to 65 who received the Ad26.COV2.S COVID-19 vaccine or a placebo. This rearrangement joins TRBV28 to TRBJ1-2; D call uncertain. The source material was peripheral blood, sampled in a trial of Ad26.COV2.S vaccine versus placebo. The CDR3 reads CASSFTPGDYGYTF. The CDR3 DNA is TGTGCCAGCAGTTTCACCCCAGGCGACTATGGCTACACCTTC.